The 4 T cell receptor beta chains listed next were all sequenced from one sample in a study of blood T cells in healthy people across ages. It was with a sample-barcoded 5' primer and a J-beta primer mix that a second PCR of about 6 to 12 cycles was run. MiXCR, run by TCRdb on the 5' RACE reads, gives a single entry per CDR3 protein. The sample contains fewer than 800,000 distinct CDR3 sequences, about 30% of which appear only once. The material sequenced was blood. These receptor sequences come from an elderly woman in good health.

This clonotype was detected many times. The chain combines TRBV7-2 with TRBJ2-1; the D is unclear. V was pared by 0 bases and J by 8 bases, with 11 bases between. The CDR3 consists of 14 residues. Looked up from germline, CDR1 is SGHTA and CDR2 is FQGNSA. The CDR3 DNA reads as TGTGCCAGCAGCTTAGCGGGTATCGGCTATGAGCAGTTCTTC. Protein sequence: CASSLAGIGYEQFF.

This clonotype was picked up many times. The chain couples TRBV29-1 to TRBJ1-1; a weak D match, TRBD1 (6 bases). Trimming took 6 bases from V and 3 from J, leaving 11 bases between them. From germline, CDR1 is SQVTM and CDR2 ANQGSEA. The CDR3 contains 12 residues. The CDR3 sequence is CSVDRHHTEAFF. CDR3 sequence (DNA): TGCAGCGTCGACAGGCACCACACTGAAGCTTTCTTT.

Worth noting for this clonotype: The germline gene is not matched at one end of the junction; a read error may be the cause. The chain is built from TRBV18 and TRBJ2-1; D may be TRBD2 (6 bases). Germline CDR1 KGHSH, CDR2 LQKENI. This CDR3 spans 15 amino acids. The CDR3 region is CASSSQWGTRGERFF. In DNA form, the CDR3 reads TGTGCCAGCTCCTCCCAATGGGGGACTCGGGGTGAGCGGTTCTTC.

The chain uses TRBV5-6 and TRBJ2-7; D might be TRBD1 or TRBD2, each matching 5 bases. V was pared by 4 bases and J by 2 bases, with 13 bases between. CDR3 length: 14 residues. CDR1 and CDR2 (germline): SGHDT, YYEEEE. The CDR3 DNA is TGTGCCAGCAGCGGTCTTCGAGGGGCCTACGAGCAGTACTTC. It yields the protein CASSGLRGAYEQYF. Full variable domain (missing parts from reference TRBV5-6 and TRBJ2-7): DAGVTQSPTHLIKTRGQQVTLRCSPKSGHDTVSWYQQALGQGPQFIFQYYEEEERQRGNFPDRFSGHQFPNYSSELNVNALLLGDSALYLCASSGLRGAYEQYFGPGTRLTVT.